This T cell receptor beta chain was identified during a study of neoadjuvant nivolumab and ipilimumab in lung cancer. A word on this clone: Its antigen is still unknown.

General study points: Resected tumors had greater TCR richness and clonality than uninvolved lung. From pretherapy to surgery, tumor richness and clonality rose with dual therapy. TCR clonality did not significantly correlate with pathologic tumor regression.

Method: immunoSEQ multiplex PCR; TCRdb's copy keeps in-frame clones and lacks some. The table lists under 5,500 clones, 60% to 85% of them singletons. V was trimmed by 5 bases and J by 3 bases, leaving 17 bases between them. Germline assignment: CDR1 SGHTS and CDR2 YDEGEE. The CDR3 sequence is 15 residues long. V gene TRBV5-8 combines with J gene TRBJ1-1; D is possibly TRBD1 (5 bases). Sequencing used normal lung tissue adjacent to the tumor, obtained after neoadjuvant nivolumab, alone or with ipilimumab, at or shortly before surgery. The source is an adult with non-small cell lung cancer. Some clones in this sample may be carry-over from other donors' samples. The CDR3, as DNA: TGTGCCAGCAGGCCCCCGTGGGGGTTGTACACTGAAGCTTTCTTT. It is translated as CASRPPWGLYTEAFF.